The clone carrying this T cell receptor (beta chain) was seen a few times. TCRdb reprocessed the RT-PCR reads with MiXCR, giving one entry per CDR3 protein. The table records about 680,000 distinct CDR3 sequences, 14% of them present only once. Germline CDR1 is LGHNA and CDR2 is YSLEER. After removal of 5 bases from V and 3 bases from J, the junction contained 8 bases not matched to a gene. CDR3 length: 15 residues. The chain links TRBV4-3 to TRBJ2-7, with 9 bases matching TRBD1. This receptor was identified in a female donor in good health, serving as a healthy control. Sequencing input: memory CD4+ T cells from blood. The CDR3 DNA reads TGCGCCAGCAGCGAGGGACAGGGATTTTTCTACGAGCAGTACTTC. Encoded protein: CASSEGQGFFYEQYF.